The entry that follows covers one T cell receptor beta chain sequence. Its specificity is unknown. The repertoire was sequenced with immunoSEQ multiplex PCR; TCRdb's copy has only in-frame clones and lacks some. The sample consists of around 140,000 clones, more than 80% of them appearing once. This sample stems from a study of T cell responses to AZD1222 COVID-19 vaccine. The overall study: Timing groups of about 4 and about 12 weeks for second doses were pooled. Study-wide results and caveats: Nearly half of spike-specific TCRs reportedly target unmutated variant regions. Repertoires were obtained only post-peak T cell response. Among AZD1222 vaccinees, only six or seven were seropositive at baseline.

With 6 bases clipped from V and 5 bases from J, the junction kept 6 bases outside the gene matches. The CDR3 loop spans 13 amino acids. Per the germline V gene, CDR1 is SEHNR and CDR2 is FQNEAQ (reference sequence). The TCR originated in an adult in good health. V is TRBV7-9 and J is TRBJ2-7; 8 nucleotides agree with TRBD2. The material was peripheral blood, obtained on day 0 of AZD1222 vaccination. In DNA form, the CDR3 reads TGTGCCAGCAGTCGGGGGGGCCACGACGAGCAGTACTTC. It yields the protein CASSRGGHDEQYF.